Reported below is one T cell receptor (beta chain). With 2 bases clipped from V and 2 bases from J, the junction kept 5 bases outside the gene matches. Germline V gives CDR1 LGHNA, CDR2 YSLEER. There are 17 residues in the CDR3. This sample is part of a study of T cells after yellow fever vaccination. TCRdb re-derived calls from the 5' RACE reads in MiXCR, one entry per CDR3 protein. The sample holds about 350,000 distinct CDR3 sequences, approximately 12% seen once. The sequence came from a man in his late teens or twenties who received the YFV17D yellow fever vaccine. The starting material was CD4+ T cells sorted from PBMCs, obtained 15 days after the yellow fever booster vaccination. The gene calls are TRBV4-3 and TRBJ2-5; 13 positions agree with TRBD2. The CDR3 coding sequence is TGCGCCAGCAGCCAACACCCGACTAGCGGGGGGCAAGAGACCCAGTACTTC. Translating gives CASSQHPTSGGQETQYF.